The source of this T cell receptor (beta chain) is a study of CD8 T cells in ankylosing spondylitis (dated by TCRdb to 2017 to 2019). With regard to the full study: To find TCR variants linked to disease, the study profiled T cell receptor beta repertoires in ankylosing spondylitis patients and healthy donors. The full study cohort comprised approximately 23 ankylosing spondylitis patients and about a hundred healthy donors. Samples of peripheral blood were taken, and for ankylosing spondylitis patients, synovial fluid was collected as well.

TCRdb shows the sequencer as Illumina HiSeq 2500. Quantitative 5'-RACE with molecular barcodes was the method used to prepare the TCR beta libraries. Per the original workflow: To identify disease-linked TCR variants, a new computational method was used, one built on a probabilistic model of VDJ rearrangement. TCRdb reworked the public reads: Q25 trimming with fastp, MiXCR clone assembly, productive beta chains retained. Entries are consolidated by CDR3 protein sequence, retaining the most common genes and DNA. The V and J calls and clone size are TCRdb's, not the authors'. A total of 150,000 to 200,000 distinct CDR3 sequences appear in this sample, 9.8% of them only once. More than 12% of the sample goes to the ten largest clones. This clonotype has ten or more counts. Its antigen specificity is not known. No quality values exist for individual bases; no much larger clone is one base distant. Trimming costs V 2 bases and J 6 bases, and their ends lie 13 bases apart. Measured from the cysteine to the phenylalanine, the CDR3 is 14 residues long. The retained sequence is limited to the CDR3, 42 bases, with the frame set at the first base. Via the germline V gene, CDR1 is SGHTA and CDR2 FQGNSA.

General conclusions and limits of the study: Blood from ankylosing spondylitis patients appeared to be characterized by a TCR beta motif made up of several highly homologous amino acid variants. The disease-linked clones had a CD8+ phenotype and were found at relatively low frequencies in peripheral blood. According to the report, matched synovial fluid samples from ankylosing spondylitis patients were significantly enriched for the disease-linked clones. Some TCR beta motif variants had previously been reported in synovial fluid and blood of reactive arthritis patients, which suggested common disease-initiation mechanisms.

The sequence was collected from a female donor with ankylosing spondylitis or in good health (not recorded which). This sequence uses TRBV7-2 and TRBJ1-1; the D gene lacks a confident call. The sequencing sample was made of blood, either unsorted or a sorted T cell fraction (not recorded which). The nucleotide sequence is given as TGTGCCAGCAGCTTAACCGGGATAGGATCTGAAGCTTTCTTT. The encoded protein is CASSLTGIGSEAFF.